These 22 T cell receptor beta chains originate from one sample sequenced in a study of shared clonotypes between healthy human individuals. Sequenced by immunoSEQ multiplex PCR; TCRdb stores in-frame clones only, minus some. The table has about 2 million clones, 85% to 95% seen once; the top ten hold 0.13%. Sequencing was done on a sample of naive CD4+ T cells sorted from blood. Subset specified: CD45RA+ positively selected. These receptors originate from a man aged 18-30 years in good health.

As DNA, the CDR3 is TGTGCCAGCTCACCACCTGCGAAAGAGACCCAGTACTTC. It yields the protein CASSPPAKETQYF. The rearrangement joins TRBV18 to TRBJ2-5; D unresolved. The CDR3 contains 13 residues. Germline V lookup: CDR1 KGHSH, CDR2 LQKENI. Trimming removed 0 bases at V and 3 bases at J, with 5 bases between.

V and J are TRBV2 and TRBJ1-5, with D perhaps matching TRBD1 (5 bases). V gave up 0 bases and J gave up 6 bases, with 21 bases separating them. The CDR3 spans 18 residues. Looked up from germline, CDR1 is SNHLY and CDR2 is FYNNEI. CDR3 sequence (DNA): TGTGCCAGCAGTGAAGCGTATCTCGGGCCCCCGGGGGTTCAGCCCCAGCATTTT. Translating gives CASSEAYLGPPGVQPQHF.

This chain uses TRBV7-2 with TRBJ1-2, with TRBD1 matching over 8 bases. With 1 base clipped from V and 3 bases from J, the junction kept 7 bases outside the gene matches. There are 16 residues in the CDR3. Germline-derived CDR1 and CDR2 are SGHTA and FQGNSA. CDR3 sequence: CASSLGVQGEYYGYTF. CDR3 coding DNA: TGTGCCAGCAGCTTAGGAGTACAGGGGGAATACTATGGCTACACCTTC.

The J gene is TRBJ2-7, the V gene TRBV28; D possibly corresponds to TRBD1 (5 bases). With 5 bases removed from V and 6 bases from J, the gap between germline ends came to 14 bases. Germline CDR1 MDHEN, CDR2 SYDVKM. The CDR3 contains 13 residues. CDR3 bases: TGTGCCAGCAGTCCACCGACAGTCTCCGAGCAGTACTTC. This encodes CASSPPTVSEQYF.

Notes on this clone: Distinct nucleotide sequences in the sample also encode this CDR3. The rearrangement joins TRBV28 to TRBJ2-7; 9 bases match TRBD1. CDR3 size: 15 residues. The V gene end was trimmed by 3 bases and the J gene end by 1 base; junction bases not matched to a gene: 4. Germline loops: CDR1 MDHEN, CDR2 SYDVKM. The CDR3 sequence is CASSLEGTGSYEQYF. The CDR3 DNA reads TGTGCCAGCAGTTTGGAGGGGACAGGGTCCTACGAGCAGTACTTC. The full variable domain, in which reference TRBV28 and TRBJ2-7 provide the parts outside the CDR3, is DVKVTQSSRYLVKRTGEKVFLECVQDMDHENMFWYRQDPGLGLRLIYFSYDVKMKEKGDIPEGYSVSREKKERFSLILESASTNQTSMYLCASSLEGTGSYEQYFGPGTRLTVT.

J is TRBJ2-7 and V is TRBV7-2, with TRBD1 matching 8 bases. CDR3 size: 15 residues. The germline gives CDR1 SGHTA, CDR2 FQGNSA. The V and J ends lost 3 bases and 0 bases, in that order; junction bases with no gene match: 4. CDR3 nucleotides: TGTGCCAGCAGCTTGACAGGGGCCAACTCCTACGAGCAGTACTTC. It codes for CASSLTGANSYEQYF.

Regarding this clone: Other DNA variants within this sample encode the same CDR3. This chain uses TRBV29-1 with TRBJ2-7; 8 bases are a match to TRBD2. This CDR3 region has 12 residues. Germline lookup yields CDR1 SQVTM and CDR2 ANQGSEA. With V trimmed by 7 bases and J by 0 bases, 2 bases remained unmatched. The CDR3 region has the DNA TGCAGCGCCACTAGCGGCTCCTACGAGCAGTACTTC. Its translation: CSATSGSYEQYF.

The chain couples TRBV14 to TRBJ2-5; 12 positions agree with TRBD1. CDR3 size: 18 residues. From germline, CDR1 is SGHDN and CDR2 FVKESK. Losses at the gene ends were 4 bases for V and 5 bases for J; bases not matched to a gene: 14. The chain's CDR3 is CASSRTGTGGDDQETQYF. CDR3 coding DNA: TGTGCCAGCAGCCGAACCGGGACAGGGGGCGATGATCAGGAGACCCAGTACTTC.

CDR3 nucleotides: TGTGCCAGCAGCTTGGTAACAAGTTTGACTGAAGCTTTCTTT. Amino acid sequence: CASSLVTSLTEAFF. This sequence joins TRBV5-4 and TRBJ1-1; D is uncertain. The CDR3 spans 14 residues. The V gene's germline CDR1 is SGHNT and CDR2 YYREEE (reference sequence). The V end lost 0 bases, the J end lost 5 bases, and 11 bases lay between the germline ends. Supplemented by reference TRBV5-4 and TRBJ1-1, the full variable domain reads ETGVTQSPTHLIKTRGQQVTLRCSSQSGHNTVSWYQQALGQGPQFIFQYYREEENGRGNFPPRFSGLQFPNYSSELNVNALELDDSALYLCASSLVTSLTEAFFGQGTRLTVV.

In its sample, this clone was seen once. The same CDR3 arises from other DNA sequences in this sample as well. The chain employs TRBV4-1 and TRBJ1-6; 7 bases map to TRBD1. The CDR3 extends over 15 amino acids. The germline CDR1 and CDR2 sequences are MGHRA and YSYEKL. V trimming: 3 bases; J trimming: 5 bases; junction bases outside the gene matches: 4. CDR3 amino acids: CASSQADRDNSPLHF. Written as DNA, the CDR3 is TGCGCCAGCAGCCAGGCCGACAGGGATAATTCACCCCTCCACTTT.

The V call is TRBV10-3, the J call TRBJ1-3, with D possibly matching TRBD1 (6 bases). This CDR3 has 16 residues. Germline V CDR1 and CDR2: ENHRY, SYGVKD. Trimming stripped 2 bases from V and 4 bases from J, with 15 bases between. The CDR3 loop reads CAISEAAGVFGNTIYF. Written as DNA, the CDR3 is TGTGCCATCAGTGAGGCGGCAGGGGTTTTCGGAAACACCATATATTTT.

V usage is TRBV9 and J usage is TRBJ2-2; 9 bases line up with TRBD2. Germline assignment: CDR1 SGDLS and CDR2 YYNGEE. The CDR3 runs 16 residues. J was trimmed by 8 bases and V by 0 bases; bases with no gene match: 8. CDR3 DNA sequence: TGTGCCAGCAGCGTAGCTCCTAGCGGGGTCTTTGGGGAGCTGTTTTTT. Its protein product is CASSVAPSGVFGELFF. Full variable domain (outside the CDR3, taken from reference TRBV9 and TRBJ2-2): DSGVTQTPKHLITATGQRVTLRCSPRSGDLSVYWYQQSLDQGLQFLIQYYNGEERAKGNILERFSAQQFPDLHSELNLSSLELGDSALYFCASSVAPSGVFGELFFGEGSRLTVL.

This chain connects TRBV5-1 to TRBJ2-1; the D call may be TRBD1 or TRBD2 (5 bases each). CDR3 size: 14 residues. The V end lost 6 bases, the J end lost 2 bases, and 12 bases lay between the germline ends. Per the germline V gene, CDR1 is SGHRS and CDR2 is YFSETQ. CDR3 sequence: CASTGAVAYNEQFF. The CDR3, as DNA: TGCGCCAGCACCGGGGCGGTGGCCTACAATGAGCAGTTCTTC. Based on the CDR3 plus reference TRBV5-1 and TRBJ2-1, the full variable domain is KAGVTQTPRYLIKTRGQQVTLSCSPISGHRSVSWYQQTPGQGLQFLFEYFSETQRNKGNFPGRFSGRQFSNSRSEMNVSTLELGDSALYLCASTGAVAYNEQFFGPGTRLTVL.

About this clone: This sample includes further DNA sequences coding for the same CDR3. The genes are TRBV18 and TRBJ1-5, with 8 positions matching TRBD1. The CDR3 is made up of 14 amino acids. Trimming at V came to 6 bases and at J to 4 bases, leaving 5 bases not matched to a gene. The germline V gene has CDR1 KGHSH and CDR2 LQKENI. The CDR3 DNA follows: TGTGCCAGCTCGCTAGGACAGGGTAATCAGCCCCAGCATTTT. It encodes CASSLGQGNQPQHF.

This sequence joins TRBV30 and TRBJ2-3; tentative D call: TRBD1 (5 bases). Looked up from germline, CDR1 is GTSNPN and CDR2 is SVGIG (reference sequence). The length of the CDR3 is 12 residues. V was pared by 5 bases and J by 4 bases, with 10 bases between. CDR3 residues: CAWGAGADTQYF. The CDR3 DNA sequence: TGTGCCTGGGGGGCCGGCGCAGATACGCAGTATTTT.

This sequence joins TRBV7-2 and TRBJ1-3, with 7 bases that match TRBD1. V trimming: 4 bases; J trimming: 4 bases; junction bases outside the gene matches: 7. CDR1 is SGHTA and CDR2 is FQGNSA in the germline V gene. The CDR3 runs to 15 residues. The CDR3 here is CASSSSTGPGNTIYF. The CDR3 DNA is TGTGCCAGCAGCTCGTCGACAGGGCCCGGAAACACCATATATTTT.

This chain joins TRBV29-1 and TRBJ2-2; perhaps TRBD2 as D (6 bases). CDR3 length equals 12 residues. Germline assignment: CDR1 SQVTM and CDR2 ANQGSEA. Deletions cut 7 bases from V and 3 bases from J, with 9 bases between. The CDR3 coding sequence is TGCAGCGCTAGCGAACACACCGGGGAGCTGTTTTTT. Translated: CSASEHTGELFF.

This chain joins TRBV7-9 and TRBJ2-7; a possible D gene is TRBD1 (5 bases). Germline V gene sequence: CDR1 SEHNR, CDR2 FQNEAQ (reference sequence). V lost 5 bases, J lost 3 bases, and 17 bases lay in between. The CDR3 is 15 residues long. CDR3 residues: CASSPTDNPNYEQYF. Written as DNA, the CDR3 is TGTGCCAGCAGCCCCACGGACAATCCAAACTACGAGCAGTACTTC.

The chain recombines TRBV18 with TRBJ1-4; no firm D call. V was trimmed by 2 bases and J by 0 bases, leaving 7 bases between them. The CDR3 runs 15 residues. Looked up from germline, CDR1 is KGHSH and CDR2 is LQKENI. The CDR3 coding sequence is TGTGCCAGCTCACCAAGAGGATCAACTAATGAAAAACTGTTTTTT. This gives the protein CASSPRGSTNEKLFF.

This chain joins TRBV30 and TRBJ2-7; TRBD2 agrees at 12 bases. The length of the CDR3 is 11 residues. Germline CDR1 GTSNPN, CDR2 SVGIG (reference sequence). J gave up 10 bases and V 6 bases, and 4 bases lay outside the gene matches. CDR3 sequence (DNA): TGTGCCTGCCCGACTAGCGGGGGCCAGTACTTC. Translated: CACPTSGGQYF.

The gene calls are TRBV30 and TRBJ1-2; TRBD1 might be the D (6 bases). Germline values: CDR1 GTSNPN, CDR2 SVGIG (reference sequence). V lost 6 bases to trimming and J lost 0 bases, with 11 bases between them. This CDR3 is 13 amino acids long. DNA for the CDR3: TGTGCCTGCCTGGACAGATCTAACTATGGCTACACCTTC. Translated, it gives CACLDRSNYGYTF.

The rearrangement uses TRBV5-1 and TRBJ2-5; TRBD2 matches at 8 bases. Losses at the gene ends were 4 bases for V and 5 bases for J; bases not matched to a gene: 10. CDR1 is SGHRS, CDR2 YFSETQ, per germline. This CDR3 contains 15 residues. CDR3 sequence reads: CASSSRLAGTETQYF. CDR3 nucleotides: TGCGCCAGCAGCAGTCGGTTAGCGGGAACTGAGACCCAGTACTTC.